Only a few counts were recorded for the clone carrying this TCR beta chain. This record belongs to a study of T-cell memory formation after mild COVID-19. Study as a whole: Each donor largely had its own TCR clusters.

TCRdb itself ran the 5' RACE reads through MiXCR, one entry per CDR3 protein. The data contain 400,000 to 500,000 distinct CDR3 sequences, around 19% of them singletons. Sample: PBMCs or a T cell subset sorted from them (not recorded which). This TCR came from an adult woman who had mild COVID-19 (a few samples of this study predate the infection). Cell type and time point are not known.

CDR3 loop: CASKPGSGTEAFF. For the CDR3, the DNA is TGTGCCAGCAAACCCGGGTCCGGGACTGAAGCTTTCTTT. The chain couples TRBV12-3 or TRBV12-4 to TRBJ1-1; unclear D gene. The V end was cut by 7 bases, the J end by 5 bases, with 14 bases between. This CDR3 is 13 amino acids long.